Detailed here is one T cell receptor (beta chain). This entry belongs to a study of shared clonotypes between healthy human individuals. A deep-level run was used for the assay. Sequencing was performed with immunoSEQ multiplex PCR; in TCRdb, only in-frame clones are kept and a portion is missing. The sample contains under 750,000 clones, roughly 72% of which appear only once. Trimming took off 5 bases at V and 4 bases at J, with 18 bases between the two ends. Germline V gives CDR1 PRHDT, CDR2 FYEKMQ (reference sequence). This CDR3 is built from 16 residues. V and J are TRBV13 and TRBJ2-1; TRBD1 might be the D (6 bases). The clonotype originates from a woman aged 30 to 39 in good health. What was sequenced was memory CD4+ T cells sorted from blood. The subset denotes: CD45RA-negative fraction. The CDR3 spells CASSPKGQQKYNEQFF. The CDR3 DNA is TGTGCCAGCAGCCCCAAAGGACAGCAAAAATACAATGAGCAGTTCTTC.